This entry is about one T cell receptor beta chain. These data come from a study of blood T cell repertoires in COVID-19. In the study overall: Spain, Italy and the United States supplied samples that represented acute and convalescent COVID-19.

V was clipped by 3 bases and J by 9 bases; unmatched bases: 17. The CDR3 has 17 residues. The germline CDR1 and CDR2 sequences are DFQATT and SNEGSKA (reference sequence). TCRdb keeps only in-frame clones here, not all; method: immunoSEQ multiplex PCR. In the table there are 350,000 to 400,000 clones, 75% to 90% of which are singletons. Source material: PBMCs or T cells enriched from blood (not recorded which). This clonotype originated in a man aged 18-30 years who had recovered from COVID-19. The chain carries TRBV20-1 and TRBJ2-1, with 10 bases lining up with TRBD2. This chain's CDR3 is CSASIFSGASGSGEQFF. Here the CDR3 DNA reads TGCAGTGCTAGTATCTTTAGTGGGGCTAGCGGGAGCGGTGAGCAGTTCTTC.